The entry that follows covers one T cell receptor (beta chain) sequence. Which antigen it targets is not known. No base qualities exist here, and no much larger clone lies one base off it. The entry originates in a study of sequential checkpoint blockade in melanoma (dated by TCRdb to about 2019). About the investigation overall: Patients were randomized 1:1 to first-line nivolumab followed by ipilimumab (arm A) or ipilimumab followed by nivolumab (arm B). Maintenance nivolumab came after both trial sequences. DNA from more than 70 pretreatment melanoma tumor samples was subjected to TCRbeta immunosequencing. Over 20 patients had matched tumor biopsies taken before treatment and at week 13, after single-agent nivolumab (arm A) or ipilimumab (arm B). Roughly 80% of the matched pre- and post-treatment tumor biopsy pairs came from the same lesion. Summary of the overall study and its limitations: Validation of the response-prediction model combining TCR metrics and mutation burden is needed in larger, independent patient cohorts. In the nivolumab-first arm (arm A), pretreatment tumor TIL clonality was associated with response (P = .04). Within-arm analyses of tumor T-cell fraction were constrained by small sample sizes and reduced statistical power. Tumor T-cell fraction and clonality were found to correlate with PD-L1 staining and CD8+ T-cell counts but not with mutational load. Patients with increases in tumor T-cell fraction and clonality by week 13 were approximately 30 times more likely to achieve clinical benefit.

CDR1 and CDR2 were assigned from the germline V gene as MNHGY and SAAAGT. The CDR3 sequence holds 14 residues, the cysteine and phenylalanine included. Left in the record is the CDR3 DNA by itself, 42 bases read in frame from the first base. V and J are truncated by 4 bases and 6 bases respectively, leaving an intervening sequence of 16 bases. The treatment or condition label, as the study defines it: randomized to nivolumab then ipilimumab (arm A) or the reverse (arm B). Prior DNA-damaging chemotherapy had not been received by any trial patient. The samples were obtained from melanoma patients enrolled in CheckMate 064, an open-label, randomized phase II trial testing sequential checkpoint blockade. Genomic DNA from formalin-fixed paraffin-embedded (FFPE) tissue samples served as the input for tumor TCR sequencing. TCRbeta CDR3 regions were immunosequenced from genomic DNA with the immunoSEQ Assay. Prior to high-throughput sequencing, genomic DNA was amplified by bias-controlled multiplex PCR. The paper's data handling went like this. To quantify the absolute abundance of each unique TCRbeta CDR3 region, the sequences were collapsed and filtered. Clonality was defined as 1 minus Pielou's evenness and was calculated using productive rearrangements only. To compute tumor T-cell fraction, TCRbeta template counts were normalized to usable DNA, with usable DNA estimated from several housekeeping genes. A previously published method was used to identify clones whose frequencies were significantly greater in on-treatment samples than in baseline samples. The table was pulled from immuneACCESS by TCRdb, which kept in-frame rearrangements only. Such tables lose some clones; where checked, under half of the loss comes from unresolved V genes, and the rest has no known cause. V, J and clone size are taken as reported in that table, and D and trimming were inferred from the DNA itself. The sample table lists approximately 20,000 clones, roughly 73% of them with a count of one. The ten largest clones take up about 4.9% of the sample.

This TCR was sampled from a human donor with melanoma. Recombination connected TRBV6-8 to TRBJ2-7; the D gene is perhaps TRBD1, from 6 matching bases. Source: tumor tissue (inferred from file names), taken from a patient given nivolumab and ipilimumab in sequence. The DNA reads TGTGCCAGCAGTTCCACCCTGGGACAATCCGAGCAGTACTTC. This encodes CASSSTLGQSEQYF.